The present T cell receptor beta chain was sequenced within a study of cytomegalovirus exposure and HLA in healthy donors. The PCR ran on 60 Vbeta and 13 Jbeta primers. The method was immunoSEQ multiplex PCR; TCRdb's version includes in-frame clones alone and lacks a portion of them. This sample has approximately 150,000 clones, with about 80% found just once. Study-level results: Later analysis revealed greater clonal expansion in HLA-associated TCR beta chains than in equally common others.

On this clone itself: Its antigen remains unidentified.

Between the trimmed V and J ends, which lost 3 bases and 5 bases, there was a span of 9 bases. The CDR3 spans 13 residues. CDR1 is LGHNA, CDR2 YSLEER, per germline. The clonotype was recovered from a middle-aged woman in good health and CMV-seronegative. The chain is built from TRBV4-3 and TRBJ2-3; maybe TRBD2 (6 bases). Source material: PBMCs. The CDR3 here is CASSQQGGDTQYF. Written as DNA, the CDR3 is TGCGCCAGCAGCCAGCAGGGAGGAGATACGCAGTATTTT.